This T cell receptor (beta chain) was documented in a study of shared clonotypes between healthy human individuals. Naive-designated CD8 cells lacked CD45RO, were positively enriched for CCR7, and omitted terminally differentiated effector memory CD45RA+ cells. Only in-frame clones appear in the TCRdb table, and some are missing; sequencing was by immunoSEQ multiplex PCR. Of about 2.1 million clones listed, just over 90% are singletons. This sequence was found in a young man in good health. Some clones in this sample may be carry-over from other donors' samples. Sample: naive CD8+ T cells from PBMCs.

The CDR3 spells CASSLDGWGQETQYF. CDR3 in DNA: TGTGCCAGCAGCTTGGATGGTTGGGGACAAGAGACCCAGTACTTC. The chain employs TRBV5-4 and TRBJ2-5, with D unresolved. This CDR3 contains 15 residues. Per the germline V gene, CDR1 is SGHNT and CDR2 is YYREEE (reference sequence). V was cut by 0 bases and J by 2 bases, with 11 bases left in between. Variable domain in full (rest from reference TRBV5-4 and TRBJ2-5): ETGVTQSPTHLIKTRGQQVTLRCSSQSGHNTVSWYQQALGQGPQFIFQYYREEENGRGNFPPRFSGLQFPNYSSELNVNALELDDSALYLCASSLDGWGQETQYFGPGTRLLVL.